Sequencing of this T cell receptor (beta chain) was carried out in a study of Graves' ophthalmopathy and Graves' hyperthyroidism. After removal of 8 bases from V and 4 bases from J, the junction contained 7 bases not matched to a gene. The length of the CDR3 is 14 residues. In germline, CDR1 is MDHEN, CDR2 SYDVKM. Amplified TCR beta CDR3 regions were obtained using RNA transcripts as template. In the first round, RT-PCR was carried out with HTBI primers, and a multiplex PCR formed the second round. Each CDR3 protein is one row after TCRdb ran MiXCR on the multiplex PCR reads. The sample includes 150,000 to 200,000 distinct CDR3 sequences, roughly 36% of them seen just once. The study enrolled ophthalmopathy donors with moderate-to-severe activity, CAS ≥3, NOSPECS ≥4 and duration under 3 months. Diagnoses were established from clinical symptoms, serum thyroxine, TRAb, thyroid ultrasound and orbital computed tomography. A volume of 10 ml of fresh peripheral blood supplied the PBMCs.

This clonotype was observed many times. This TCR was sampled from a man younger than 40 with Graves' ophthalmopathy. What was sequenced was peripheral blood. The V and J genes are TRBV28 and TRBJ2-2; TRBD2 matches 7 bases. For the CDR3, the DNA is TGTGCCAGCGGGAGGGCCGGTTTCACCGGGGAGCTGTTTTTT. Translated, it gives CASGRAGFTGELFF.